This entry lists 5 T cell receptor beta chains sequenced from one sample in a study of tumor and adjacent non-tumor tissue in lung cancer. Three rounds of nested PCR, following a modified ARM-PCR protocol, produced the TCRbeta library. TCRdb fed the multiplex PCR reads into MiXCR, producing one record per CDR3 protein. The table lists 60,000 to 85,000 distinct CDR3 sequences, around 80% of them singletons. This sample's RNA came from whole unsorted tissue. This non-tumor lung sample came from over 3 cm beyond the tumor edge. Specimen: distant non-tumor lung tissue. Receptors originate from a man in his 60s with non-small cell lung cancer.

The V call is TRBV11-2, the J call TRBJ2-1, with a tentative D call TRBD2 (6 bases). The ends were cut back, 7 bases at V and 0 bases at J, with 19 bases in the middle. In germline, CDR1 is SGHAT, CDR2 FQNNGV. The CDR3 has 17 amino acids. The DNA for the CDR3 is TGTGCCAGCAATTCTAAATTCCACGGGAGCTCCTACAATGAGCAGTTCTTC. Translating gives CASNSKFHGSSYNEQFF. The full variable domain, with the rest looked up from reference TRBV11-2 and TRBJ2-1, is EAGVAQSPRYKIIEKRQSVAFWCNPISGHATLYWYQQILGQGPKLLIQFQNNGVVDDSQLPKDRFSAERLKGVDSTLKIQPAKLEDSAVYLCASNSKFHGSSYNEQFFGPGTRLTVL.

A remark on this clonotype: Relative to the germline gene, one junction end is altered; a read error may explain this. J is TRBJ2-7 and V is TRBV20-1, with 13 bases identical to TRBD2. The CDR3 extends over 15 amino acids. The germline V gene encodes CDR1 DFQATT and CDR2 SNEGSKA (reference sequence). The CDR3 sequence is CSAGKGLAGSYEQYF. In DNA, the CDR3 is TGTAGTGCCGGGAAGGGACTAGCGGGGTCCTACGAGCAGTACTTC.

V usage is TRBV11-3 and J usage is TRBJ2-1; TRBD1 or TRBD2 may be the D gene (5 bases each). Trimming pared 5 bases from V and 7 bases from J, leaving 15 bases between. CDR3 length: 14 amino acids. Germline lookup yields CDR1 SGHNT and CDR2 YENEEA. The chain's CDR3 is CASSIGTGGNEQFF. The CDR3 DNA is TGTGCCAGCAGCATTGGGACGGGCGGGAATGAGCAGTTCTTC. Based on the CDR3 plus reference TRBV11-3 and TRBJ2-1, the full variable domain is EAGVVQSPRYKIIEKKQPVAFWCNPISGHNTLYWYLQNLGQGPELLIRYENEEAVDDSQLPKDRFSAERLKGVDSTLKIQPAELGDSAVYLCASSIGTGGNEQFFGPGTRLTVL.

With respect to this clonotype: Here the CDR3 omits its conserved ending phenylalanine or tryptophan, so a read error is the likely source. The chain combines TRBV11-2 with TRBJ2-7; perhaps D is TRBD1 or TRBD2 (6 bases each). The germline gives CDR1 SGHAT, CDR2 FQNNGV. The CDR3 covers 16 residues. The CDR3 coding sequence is TGTGTCAGCAGCTTAGCGGACAGACCCCGGGCCTACGAGCAGTACTTA. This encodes CVSSLADRPRAYEQYL.

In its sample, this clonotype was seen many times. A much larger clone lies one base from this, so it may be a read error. The CDR3 protein is CSVRTSSMGTQYF. As DNA, the CDR3 is TGCAGCGTTAGGACCTCAAGCATGGGGACCCAGTACTTC. The gene calls are TRBV29-1 and TRBJ2-5; D remains unclear. Germline V gene sequence: CDR1 SQVTM, CDR2 ANQGSEA. With 5 bases removed from V and 7 bases from J, the gap between germline ends came to 17 bases. The CDR3 is 13 residues long.